The 8 T cell receptor beta chains presented below share a single source sample, sequenced in a study of cytomegalovirus exposure and HLA in healthy donors. PCR amplification relied on 60 Vbeta primers (plus 13 Jbeta primers). Data came from immunoSEQ multiplex PCR; TCRdb stores just in-frame clones and leaves some out. This table holds 90,000 to 100,000 clones, approximately 80% found once. The sequenced material came from PBMCs. The receptors come from a woman aged 55-69 years in good health and CMV-seronegative.

V and J are TRBV4-3 and TRBJ1-1; tentatively, D is TRBD1 (6 bases). Germline V lookup: CDR1 LGHNA, CDR2 YSLEER. The CDR3 consists of 13 residues. The V end lost 4 bases, the J end lost 7 bases, and 13 bases lay between the germline ends. DNA for the CDR3: TGCGCCAGCAGCCCCCGGTTGGACAGTGAAGCTTTCTTT. Translated, it gives CASSPRLDSEAFF.

CDR3 nucleotide sequence: TGTGCCAGCAGCTTAGAAGTGGCCAGCGCCCAGCCCCAGCATTTT. It translates to CASSLEVASAQPQHF. The chain recombines TRBV7-2 with TRBJ1-5; D ambiguous. The V end lost 1 base, the J end lost 7 bases, and 14 bases lay between the germline ends. This CDR3 contains 15 residues. Germline V CDR1 and CDR2: SGHTA, FQGNSA.

This clone was found once. The rearrangement uses TRBV28 and TRBJ1-1; TRBD1 might be the D (5 bases). The germline gives CDR1 MDHEN, CDR2 SYDVKM. The V and J ends lost 3 bases and 0 bases respectively, with 14 bases between them. The CDR3 contains 16 residues. The CDR3 spells CASSFLTGEVNTEAFF. Here the CDR3 DNA reads TGTGCCAGCAGTTTCCTAACGGGGGAAGTGAACACTGAAGCTTTCTTT.

The chain uses TRBV28 and TRBJ1-5; tentatively, D is TRBD1 (5 bases). Per germline, CDR1 MDHEN and CDR2 SYDVKM. This CDR3 spans 13 amino acids. V gave up 6 bases and J gave up 5 bases, with 11 bases separating them. The CDR3 coding sequence is TGTGCCAGCAGCAGGGTTGGGGATCAGCCCCAGCATTTT. Its translation: CASSRVGDQPQHF.

The chain employs TRBV10-2 and TRBJ2-7, with D perhaps matching TRBD1 (5 bases). Germline V CDR1 and CDR2: WSHSY, SAAADI. V lost 6 bases, J lost 1 base, and 13 bases lay in between. The CDR3 covers 14 residues. The CDR3 loop reads CASRKGLTSYEQYF. The CDR3 DNA reads TGCGCCAGCAGAAAGGGGCTAACGTCCTACGAGCAGTACTTC.

The chain's CDR3 is CASSISFSGSTDTQYF. The DNA for the CDR3 is TGTGCCAGTAGTATTAGCTTTAGCGGTAGCACAGATACGCAGTATTTT. V is TRBV19 and J is TRBJ2-3; possible D gene TRBD2, 6 bases. Trimming shortened V by 3 bases and J by 0 bases, and 13 bases separated the two germline ends. The CDR3 sequence is 16 residues long. The germline V gene encodes CDR1 LNHDA and CDR2 SQIVND (reference sequence).

The V and J genes are TRBV6-5 and TRBJ1-5; D is uncertain. The CDR3 contains 13 residues. Germline CDR1 is MNHEY and CDR2 is SVGAGI. Trimming left V 5 bases short and J 4 bases short, with 9 bases between. The CDR3 protein is CASSATENQPQHF. DNA for the CDR3: TGTGCCAGCAGTGCCACAGAGAATCAGCCCCAGCATTTT.

The genes are TRBV5-1 and TRBJ2-3, with D possibly TRBD1 on 6 matching bases. The CDR3 runs to 15 residues. CDR1 is SGHRS, CDR2 YFSETQ, per germline. Trimming pared 6 bases from V and 1 base from J, leaving 15 bases between. The CDR3 spells CASMISGVGTDTQYF. As DNA, the CDR3 is TGCGCCAGCATGATATCAGGGGTAGGCACAGATACGCAGTATTTT.